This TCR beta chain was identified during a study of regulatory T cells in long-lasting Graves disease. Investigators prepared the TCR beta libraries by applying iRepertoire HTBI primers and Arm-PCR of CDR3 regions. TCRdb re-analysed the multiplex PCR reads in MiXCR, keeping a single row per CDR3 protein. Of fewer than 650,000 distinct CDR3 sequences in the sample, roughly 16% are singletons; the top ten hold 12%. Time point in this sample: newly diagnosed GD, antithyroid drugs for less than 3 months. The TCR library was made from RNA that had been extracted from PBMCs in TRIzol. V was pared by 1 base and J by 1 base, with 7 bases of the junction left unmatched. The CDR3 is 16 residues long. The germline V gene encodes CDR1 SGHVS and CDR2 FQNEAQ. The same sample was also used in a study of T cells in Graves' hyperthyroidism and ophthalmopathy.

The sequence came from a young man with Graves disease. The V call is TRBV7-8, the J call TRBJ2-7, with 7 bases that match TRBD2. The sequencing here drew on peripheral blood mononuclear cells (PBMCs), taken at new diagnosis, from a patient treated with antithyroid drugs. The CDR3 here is CASSLDSGGRSYEQYF. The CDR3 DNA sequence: TGTGCCAGCAGCTTAGATTCGGGAGGTCGGTCCTACGAGCAGTACTTC. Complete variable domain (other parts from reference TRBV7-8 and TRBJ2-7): GAGVSQSPRYKVAKRGQDVALRCDPISGHVSLFWYQQALGQGPEFLTYFQNEAQLDKSGLPSDRFFAERPEGSVSTLKIQRTQQEDSAVYLCASSLDSGGRSYEQYFGPGTRLTVT.